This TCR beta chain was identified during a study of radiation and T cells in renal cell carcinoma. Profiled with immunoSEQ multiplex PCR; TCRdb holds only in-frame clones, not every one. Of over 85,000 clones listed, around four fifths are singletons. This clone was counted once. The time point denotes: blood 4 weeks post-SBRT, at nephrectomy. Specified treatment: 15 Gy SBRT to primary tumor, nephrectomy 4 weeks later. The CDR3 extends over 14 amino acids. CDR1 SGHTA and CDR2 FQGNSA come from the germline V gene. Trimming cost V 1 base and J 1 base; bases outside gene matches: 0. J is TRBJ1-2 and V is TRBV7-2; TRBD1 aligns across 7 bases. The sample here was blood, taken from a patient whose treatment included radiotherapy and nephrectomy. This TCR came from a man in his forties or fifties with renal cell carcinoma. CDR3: CASSLDRGNYGYTF. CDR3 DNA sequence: TGTGCCAGCAGCTTAGACAGGGGTAACTATGGCTACACCTTC.